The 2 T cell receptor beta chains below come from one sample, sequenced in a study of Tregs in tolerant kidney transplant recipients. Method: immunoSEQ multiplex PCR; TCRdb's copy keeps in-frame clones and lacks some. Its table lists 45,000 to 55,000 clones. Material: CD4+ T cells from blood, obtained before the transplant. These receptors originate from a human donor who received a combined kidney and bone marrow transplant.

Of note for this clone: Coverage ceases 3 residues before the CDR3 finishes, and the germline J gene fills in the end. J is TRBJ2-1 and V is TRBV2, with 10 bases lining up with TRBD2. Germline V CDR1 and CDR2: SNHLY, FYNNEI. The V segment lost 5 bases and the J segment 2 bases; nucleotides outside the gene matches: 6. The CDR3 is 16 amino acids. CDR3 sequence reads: CASSKPSGSAYNEQFF. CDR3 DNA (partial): TGTGCCAGCAGTAAACCTAGCGGGAGCGCCTACAATGAG.

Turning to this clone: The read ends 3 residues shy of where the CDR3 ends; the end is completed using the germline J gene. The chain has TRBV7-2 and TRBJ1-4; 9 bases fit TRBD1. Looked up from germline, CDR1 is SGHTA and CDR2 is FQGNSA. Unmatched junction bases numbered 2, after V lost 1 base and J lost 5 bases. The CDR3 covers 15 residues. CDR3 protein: CASSLGDRENEKLFF. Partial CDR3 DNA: TGTGCCAGCAGCTTAGGGGACAGGGAAAATGAAAAA.